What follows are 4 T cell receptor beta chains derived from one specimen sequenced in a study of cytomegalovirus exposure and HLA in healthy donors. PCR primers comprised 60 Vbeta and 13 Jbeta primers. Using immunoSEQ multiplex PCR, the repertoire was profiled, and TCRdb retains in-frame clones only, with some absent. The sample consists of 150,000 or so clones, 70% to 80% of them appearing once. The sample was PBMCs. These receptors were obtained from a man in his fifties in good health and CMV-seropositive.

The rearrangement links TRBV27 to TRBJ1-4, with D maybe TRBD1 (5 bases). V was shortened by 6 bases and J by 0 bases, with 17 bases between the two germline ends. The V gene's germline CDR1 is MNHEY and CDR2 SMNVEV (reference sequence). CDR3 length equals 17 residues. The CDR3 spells CASRIKGWTSTNEKLFF. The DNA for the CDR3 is TGTGCCAGCAGGATCAAAGGCTGGACATCAACTAATGAAAAACTGTTTTTT.

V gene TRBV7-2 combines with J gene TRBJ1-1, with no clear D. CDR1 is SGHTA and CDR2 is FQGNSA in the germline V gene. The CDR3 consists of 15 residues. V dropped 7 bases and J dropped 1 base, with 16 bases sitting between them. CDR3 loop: CASNPHGSGNTEAFF. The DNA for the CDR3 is TGTGCCAGCAACCCCCACGGGTCGGGGAACACTGAAGCTTTCTTT.

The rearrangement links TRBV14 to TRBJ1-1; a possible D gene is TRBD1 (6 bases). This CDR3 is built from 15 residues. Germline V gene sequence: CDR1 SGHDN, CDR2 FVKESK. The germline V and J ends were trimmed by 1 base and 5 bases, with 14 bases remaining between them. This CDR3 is CASSQVGGARTEAFF. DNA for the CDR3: TGTGCCAGCAGCCAAGTTGGGGGGGCTCGGACTGAAGCTTTCTTT.

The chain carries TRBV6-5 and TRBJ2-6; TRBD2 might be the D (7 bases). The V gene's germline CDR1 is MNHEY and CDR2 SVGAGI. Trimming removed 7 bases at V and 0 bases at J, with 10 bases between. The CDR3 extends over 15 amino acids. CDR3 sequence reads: CASTRGGSGANVLTF. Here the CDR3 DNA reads TGTGCCAGCACTAGGGGGGGCTCTGGGGCCAACGTCCTGACTTTC.